Reported below is one TCR beta chain. Its antigen is still unknown. The data were taken from a study of graft-versus-host responses after intestinal transplantation. Across the study: Each recipient received anti-thymocyte globulin induction, then tacrolimus and steroids for around three years. Points from the study as a whole: HvG clone declines early post-transplant were associated with peak circulating GvH levels. GvH clones surfaced in recipient marrow, some emerging earlier in ileum or blood.

The junction had 15 bases not matched to a gene; V was cut back by 5 bases and J by 3 bases. The length of the CDR3 is 17 residues. Germline assignment: CDR1 MNHEY and CDR2 SMNVEV (reference sequence). Libraries were prepared by immunoSEQ multiplex PCR; TCRdb keeps only in-frame clonotypes and omits some of them. The repertoire holds around 100,000 clones, with about 92% as singletons. This chain connects TRBV27 to TRBJ2-5, with 7 bases matching TRBD2. The sample was unstimulated CD8+ T cells sorted from spleen or lymph node cells, taken before transplant. This sequence originates from a human donor who was the organ donor for an intestinal transplant. The CDR3 reads CASSPNRDYYREETQYF. The CDR3 nucleotides read TGTGCCAGCAGTCCGAACCGGGACTATTACCGCGAAGAGACCCAGTACTTC.